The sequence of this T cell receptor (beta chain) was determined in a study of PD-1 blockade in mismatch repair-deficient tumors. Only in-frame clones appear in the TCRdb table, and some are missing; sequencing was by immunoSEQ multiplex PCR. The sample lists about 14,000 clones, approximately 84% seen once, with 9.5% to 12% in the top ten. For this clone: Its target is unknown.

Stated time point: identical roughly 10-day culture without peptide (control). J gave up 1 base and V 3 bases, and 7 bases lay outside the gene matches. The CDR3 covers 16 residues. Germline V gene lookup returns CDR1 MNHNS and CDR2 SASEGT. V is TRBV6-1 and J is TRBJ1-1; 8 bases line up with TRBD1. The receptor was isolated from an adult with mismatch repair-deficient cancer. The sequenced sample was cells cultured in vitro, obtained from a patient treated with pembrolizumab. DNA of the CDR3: TGTGCCAGCAGTGACAGGGGGCTTGGAGAGAACACTGAAGCTTTCTTT. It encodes CASSDRGLGENTEAFF.